This TCR beta chain was identified in a study of tumour-infiltrating T cells in Burkitt lymphoma. Study context: Survival, overall and progression-free, tracked with productive clonality.

Sequencing was performed with immunoSEQ multiplex PCR; in TCRdb, only in-frame clones are kept and a portion is missing. The data contain more than 1,500 clones, around a sixth of them singletons. The clonotype was recovered from a human donor with diffuse large B-cell lymphoma. The material sequenced was tumor tissue.

Written as DNA, the CDR3 is TGTGCCAGCAGCTTAGCGCGATTCGACAGCGGGTACGGTGAAAAACTGTTTTTT. Translated, it gives CASSLARFDSGYGEKLFF. The genes are TRBV7-6 and TRBJ1-4; tentative D call: TRBD1 (5 bases). The ends were cut back, 0 bases at V and 7 bases at J, with 21 bases in the middle. CDR3 size: 18 residues. Germline-derived CDR1 and CDR2 are SGHVS and FNYEAQ. The whole variable domain, filled in from reference TRBV7-6 and TRBJ1-4, reads GAGVSQSPRYKVTKRGQDVALRCDPISGHVSLYWYRQALGQGPEFLTYFNYEAQQDKSGLPNDRFSAERPEGSISTLTIQRTEQRDSAMYRCASSLARFDSGYGEKLFFGSGTQLSVL.